This T cell receptor beta chain was recovered during a study of cytomegalovirus exposure and HLA in healthy donors. The primer mix had 60 Vbeta and 13 Jbeta primers. Sequenced by immunoSEQ multiplex PCR; TCRdb stores in-frame clones only, minus some. The table for this sample gives tens of thousands of clones. CDR1 and CDR2 (germline): GTSNPN, SVGIG (reference sequence). The V gene end was trimmed by 3 bases and the J gene end by 1 base; junction bases not matched to a gene: 7. CDR3 length: 17 amino acids. J is TRBJ1-5 and V is TRBV30; 12 bases agree with TRBD1. This clonotype originated in a woman aged 25 to 45 in good health and CMV-seronegative. The sequenced material came from PBMCs. The CDR3 region is CAWSPGQGARSNQPQHF. Here the CDR3 DNA reads TGTGCCTGGAGCCCGGGACAGGGGGCTAGAAGCAATCAGCCCCAGCATTTT.